Shown below are 2 T cell receptor beta chains from a single sample sequenced in a study of cytomegalovirus exposure and HLA in healthy donors. The method was immunoSEQ multiplex PCR; TCRdb's version includes in-frame clones alone and lacks a portion of them. The sample records fewer than 200,000 clones, about four fifths being singletons. The sequenced sample consisted of PBMCs. These receptors all come from a woman aged 18-30 years in good health and CMV-seropositive.

The chain has TRBV19 and TRBJ2-5; 13 bases fit TRBD2. J was trimmed by 1 base and V by 10 bases; bases with no gene match: 6. The CDR3 sequence is 15 residues long. CDR1 LNHDA and CDR2 SQIVND come from the germline V gene (reference sequence). CDR3 coding DNA: TGTGCCACCACGGGACTAGCGGGGTTCCAAGAGACCCAGTACTTC. Amino acids: CATTGLAGFQETQYF. The full variable domain, in which reference TRBV19 and TRBJ2-5 provide the parts outside the CDR3, is DGGITQSPKYLFRKEGQNVTLSCEQNLNHDAMYWYRQDPGQGLRLIYYSQIVNDFQKGDIAEGYSVSREKKESFPLTVTSAQKNPTAFYLCATTGLAGFQETQYFGPGTRLLVL.

This clone was counted a few times. The V call is TRBV11-3, the J call TRBJ1-1, with a weak D call TRBD1 (5 bases). Trimming took 2 bases from V and 11 from J, leaving 15 bases between them. The CDR3 consists of 13 residues. CDR1 is SGHNT and CDR2 is YENEEA in the germline V gene. DNA for the CDR3: TGTGCCAGCAGCTTAACGGGGGGGAGACTGGCTTTCTTT. Translated: CASSLTGGRLAFF.